The 31 T cell receptor beta chains below were found in one sample sequenced in a study of blood T cell repertoires in COVID-19. Clones were read by immunoSEQ multiplex PCR, and TCRdb kept only the in-frame ones, dropping some. Here the sample spans under 200,000 clones, around nine tenths being singletons. The material sequenced was peripheral blood. The receptors were gathered from a man aged 70-80 years with acute or convalescent COVID-19.

The chain carries TRBV5-6 and TRBJ1-3; no definite D call. The CDR3 runs to 16 residues. V was shortened by 5 bases and J by 0 bases, with 15 bases between the two germline ends. CDR1 is SGHDT and CDR2 is YYEEEE in the germline V gene. Here the CDR3 DNA reads TGTGCCAGCAGTCCCCGGAGGGAGCTCTCTGGAAACACCATATATTTT. It codes for CASSPRRELSGNTIYF.

This clone came up a few times. V usage is TRBV18 and J usage is TRBJ1-2, with 7 bases that match TRBD1. V gave up 6 bases and J gave up 4 bases; unmatched junction bases: 5. The length of the CDR3 is 13 residues. Germline CDR1 reads KGHSH; CDR2 reads LQKENI. CDR3 bases: TGTGCCAGCTCGGGAGACAGGGTCTATGGCTACACCTTC. It yields the protein CASSGDRVYGYTF.

The genes are TRBV29-1 and TRBJ1-6; D perhaps matches TRBD1 (5 bases). V lost 6 bases, J lost 9 bases, and 12 bases lay in between. In germline, CDR1 is SQVTM, CDR2 ANQGSEA. The CDR3 runs 12 residues. CDR3 loop: CSVGGVGSPLHF. CDR3 in DNA: TGCAGCGTGGGGGGAGTTGGTTCACCCCTCCACTTT.

The chain couples TRBV6-5 to TRBJ1-5; D is uncertain. Germline-derived CDR1 and CDR2 are MNHEY and SVGAGI. There are 13 residues in the CDR3. Trimming pared 5 bases from V and 7 bases from J, leaving 12 bases between. This CDR3 reads CASSPHSVQPQHF. The CDR3, as DNA: TGTGCCAGCAGTCCCCATAGTGTCCAGCCCCAGCATTTT.

The V gene is TRBV19, the J gene TRBJ1-5; D remains ambiguous. Germline V gene sequence: CDR1 LNHDA, CDR2 SQIVND (reference sequence). With 9 bases removed from V and 3 bases from J, the gap between germline ends came to 12 bases. CDR3 length: 13 amino acids. CDR3 coding DNA: TGTGCCAGAAAAGAAGGACTCAATCAGCCCCAGCATTTT. Translated, it gives CARKEGLNQPQHF.

This clone was found a few times. The rearrangement joins TRBV5-1 to TRBJ1-4, with 9 positions matching TRBD1. Per the germline V gene, CDR1 is SGHRS and CDR2 is YFSETQ. The CDR3 extends over 14 amino acids. V shed 2 bases, J shed 7 bases, and the junction held 3 bases outside the gene matches. CDR3 DNA: TGCGCCAGCAGCTTTGGGACAGGGAGTGAAAAACTGTTTTTT. Translating gives CASSFGTGSEKLFF. The full variable domain, completed using reference TRBV5-1 and TRBJ1-4, is KAGVTQTPRYLIKTRGQQVTLSCSPISGHRSVSWYQQTPGQGLQFLFEYFSETQRNKGNFPGRFSGRQFSNSRSEMNVSTLELGDSALYLCASSFGTGSEKLFFGSGTQLSVL.

The chain is built from TRBV28 and TRBJ2-2, with TRBD1 matching 8 bases. From germline, CDR1 is MDHEN and CDR2 SYDVKM. This CDR3 has 15 residues. Losses at the gene ends were 4 bases for V and 6 bases for J; bases not matched to a gene: 7. The CDR3 bases are TGTGCCAGCAGTTCGACAGGGGAATTTCCCGGGGAGCTGTTTTTT. Translated, it gives CASSSTGEFPGELFF.

The DNA for the CDR3 is TGTGCCAGCAGTGAACTCTACGGGACTCCCTCCCATTCACCCCTCCACTTT. Protein sequence: CASSELYGTPSHSPLHF. The J gene is TRBJ1-6, the V gene TRBV25-1; D is perhaps TRBD1 (5 bases). There are 17 residues in the CDR3. Germline V lookup: CDR1 MGHDK, CDR2 SYGVNS. V lost 2 bases, J lost 8 bases, and 19 bases lay in between.

The chain employs TRBV7-9 and TRBJ2-1, with a tentative D call TRBD1 (5 bases). V was pared by 5 bases and J by 6 bases, with 11 bases between. Germline values: CDR1 SEHNR, CDR2 FQNEAQ (reference sequence). The CDR3 has 13 amino acids. CDR3 loop: CASSQWGINEQFF. CDR3 sequence (DNA): TGTGCCAGCAGCCAATGGGGCATCAATGAGCAGTTCTTC.

The CDR3 loop is CASSPPGRLSSPLHF. CDR3 DNA sequence: TGTGCCAGCAGCCCCCCCGGCAGACTTAGCTCACCCCTCCACTTT. The chain employs TRBV6-2 or TRBV6-3 and TRBJ1-6, with D uncertain. Germline V gives CDR1 MNHEY, CDR2 SVGEGT. Trimming pared 6 bases from V and 10 bases from J, leaving 19 bases between. The CDR3 totals 15 residues.

The chain joins TRBV3-1 (or the pseudogene TRBV3-2) to TRBJ2-1; 9 positions agree with TRBD1. V trimming: 1 base; J trimming: 8 bases; junction bases outside the gene matches: 12. In germline, CDR1 is LGHDT, CDR2 YNNKEL (reference sequence). CDR3 length: 17 amino acids. The CDR3 sequence: CASSQGPMGTGPHEQFF. CDR3 nucleotide sequence: TGTGCCAGCAGCCAAGGCCCAATGGGGACAGGGCCGCATGAGCAGTTCTTC.

The chain is built from TRBV3-1 (or the pseudogene TRBV3-2) and TRBJ1-4; the D is unclear. The CDR3 is 15 amino acids. V was trimmed by 3 bases and J by 7 bases, leaving 15 bases between them. Germline V lookup: CDR1 LGHDT, CDR2 YNNKEL (reference sequence). The CDR3 DNA sequence: TGTGCCAGCAGCCACCCCGGGGTTAGCCCTGAAAAACTGTTTTTT. Translation: CASSHPGVSPEKLFF.

The chain joins TRBV18 to TRBJ2-7; 8 bases line up with TRBD2. The CDR3 spans 15 residues. Germline CDR1 is KGHSH and CDR2 is LQKENI. V was pared by 4 bases and J by 2 bases, with 7 bases of the junction left unmatched. The CDR3 is CASSRRSGGTYEQYF. The CDR3 nucleotides are TGTGCCAGCTCACGGAGGTCGGGGGGGACCTACGAGCAGTACTTC.

The table lists this clone with a count of one. This CDR3 reads CASSLVVSTDTQYF. For the CDR3, the DNA is TGTGCCAGCAGCTTAGTCGTCAGCACAGATACGCAGTATTTT. The chain uses TRBV7-8 and TRBJ2-3; unclear D gene. The length of the CDR3 is 14 residues. The V and J ends lost 1 base and 0 bases respectively, with 5 bases between them. Germline loops: CDR1 SGHVS, CDR2 FQNEAQ.

This clone was seen only a few times. This CDR3 reads CASTPLNQPQHF. The CDR3 DNA reads TGTGCCAGCACCCCCCTAAATCAGCCCCAGCATTTT. The chain links TRBV28 to TRBJ1-5; D gene unclear. Deletions cut 7 bases from V and 4 bases from J, with 8 bases between. Looked up from germline, CDR1 is MDHEN and CDR2 is SYDVKM. This CDR3 has 12 residues.

The chain uses TRBV10-1 and TRBJ1-3; D gene uncertain. Deletions cut 3 bases from V and 2 bases from J, with 5 bases between. CDR3 size: 13 residues. Germline CDR1 and CDR2: WNHNN and SYGVQD (reference sequence). CDR3 protein: CASSDFTGNTIYF. The CDR3, as DNA: TGCGCCAGCAGTGACTTTACTGGAAACACCATATATTTT.

V gene TRBV19 combines with J gene TRBJ2-5; D might be TRBD1 (6 bases). The ends were cut back, 3 bases at V and 3 bases at J, with 14 bases in the middle. CDR3 length equals 15 residues. Germline CDR1 LNHDA, CDR2 SQIVND (reference sequence). The CDR3 coding sequence is TGTGCCAGTAGTATTCTTGGGACACGGGAAGAGACCCAGTACTTC. Its translation: CASSILGTREETQYF.

The chain combines TRBV7-8 with TRBJ1-1; 7 positions match TRBD1. Germline assignment: CDR1 SGHVS and CDR2 FQNEAQ. Trimming took 5 bases from V and 10 from J; bases not matched to a gene: 10. The CDR3 sequence is 13 residues long. This CDR3 is CASSAGRGLGAFF. The CDR3 bases are TGTGCCAGCAGCGCCGGAAGGGGGCTTGGAGCTTTCTTT.

In this sample, this clone turned up once. The chain recombines TRBV19 with TRBJ2-7, with 7 bases lining up with TRBD2. Germline CDR1 is LNHDA and CDR2 is SQIVND (reference sequence). The CDR3 spans 14 residues. V lost 3 bases to trimming and J lost 2 bases; unmatched junction nucleotides: 4. The CDR3 sequence: CASSMKRGPYEQYF. The CDR3 coding sequence is TGTGCCAGTAGTATGAAGCGGGGACCCTACGAGCAGTACTTC.

The count of this clone is one. This chain connects TRBV4-1 to TRBJ1-3, with D unresolved. The germline gives CDR1 MGHRA, CDR2 YSYEKL. Trimming took 4 bases from V and 4 from J, leaving 2 bases between them. The CDR3 is 11 amino acids. CDR3: CASSPGNTIYF. As DNA, the CDR3 is TGCGCCAGCAGCCCAGGAAACACCATATATTTT.

This chain links TRBV7-8 with TRBJ2-7, with 8 bases that match TRBD1. CDR3 length: 15 residues. Germline V CDR1 and CDR2: SGHVS, FQNEAQ. V shed 6 bases, J shed 2 bases, and the junction held 9 bases outside the gene matches. CDR3 coding DNA: TGTGCCAGCAGAGAGACAGGGGCTATTCCCTACGAGCAGTACTTC. Protein product: CASRETGAIPYEQYF.

This chain links TRBV5-1 with TRBJ1-2, with no clear D. CDR1 is SGHRS and CDR2 is YFSETQ in the germline V gene. Trimming took off 3 bases at V and 6 bases at J, with 12 bases between the two ends. CDR3 length: 13 residues. CDR3 sequence reads: CASSSLGTDGYTF. CDR3 DNA sequence: TGCGCCAGCAGCTCCCTAGGCACGGATGGCTACACCTTC.

This sequence joins TRBV7-2 and TRBJ1-5; possibly TRBD1 for D (6 bases). V lost 8 bases to trimming and J lost 7 bases, with 18 bases between them. CDR1 is SGHTA and CDR2 is FQGNSA in the germline V gene. The CDR3 is 14 residues long. The CDR3 bases are TGTGCCAGCGCCACCGGCAGGGGAGACCAGCCCCAGCATTTT. Translated, it gives CASATGRGDQPQHF.

This rearrangement joins TRBV29-1 to TRBJ2-5; a weak D match, TRBD2 (7 bases). Looked up from germline, CDR1 is SQVTM and CDR2 is ANQGSEA. The V gene lost 6 bases and the J gene lost 4 bases, with 15 bases spanning the gap. There are 13 residues in the CDR3. DNA for the CDR3: TGCAGCGTGGGGGCGGGAGTAACAGAGACCCAGTACTTC. As protein: CSVGAGVTETQYF.

The chain employs TRBV2 and TRBJ2-2; 15 bases map to TRBD2. The CDR3 loop spans 18 amino acids. The ends lost 6 bases at V and 0 bases at J; junction bases unmatched: 5. Germline CDR1 and CDR2: SNHLY and FYNNEI. CDR3 DNA: TGTGCCAGCAGCCCCCGGACTAGCGGGGGGGCGAACACCGGGGAGCTGTTTTTT. Amino acid sequence: CASSPRTSGGANTGELFF. Full variable domain (rest looked up from reference TRBV2 and TRBJ2-2): EPEVTQTPSHQVTQMGQEVILRCVPISNHLYFYWYRQILGQKVEFLVSFYNNEISEKSEIFDDQFSVERPDGSNFTLKIRSTKLEDSAMYFCASSPRTSGGANTGELFFGEGSRLTVL.

The chain recombines TRBV14 with TRBJ1-1; 10 bases align to TRBD1. Per the germline V gene, CDR1 is SGHDN and CDR2 is FVKESK. This CDR3 is built from 16 residues. As DNA, the CDR3 is TGTGTTGGAAATTGGGACAGGGGAAACATAAAGACTGAAGCTTTCTTT. It translates to CVGNWDRGNIKTEAFF.

CDR3 coding DNA: TGTGCCAGCAAGCGGGAAGCCTACAATGAGCAGTTCTTC. Translated, it gives CASKREAYNEQFF. The chain links TRBV19 to TRBJ2-1, with 7 nucleotides matching TRBD2. The CDR3 runs to 13 residues. The J segment lost 2 bases and the V segment lost 9 bases, leaving 4 bases of the junction unmatched. Per the germline V gene, CDR1 is LNHDA and CDR2 is SQIVND (reference sequence).

The chain employs TRBV27 and TRBJ2-7; tentative D call: TRBD2 (6 bases). Trimming took off 3 bases at V and 2 bases at J, with 14 bases between the two ends. The CDR3 is made up of 15 amino acids. The germline V gene encodes CDR1 MNHEY and CDR2 SMNVEV (reference sequence). CDR3 bases: TGTGCCAGCAGTTTTCCGGGACTCTCCCCCTACGAGCAGTACTTC. Protein: CASSFPGLSPYEQYF.

Points on this clone: One junction end disagrees with the germline gene, perhaps due to a read error. The chain recombines TRBV19 with TRBJ1-1, with D uncertain. The CDR3 consists of 13 residues. From germline, CDR1 is LNHDA and CDR2 SQIVND (reference sequence). CDR3 in DNA: TGTGCCAGTAGTAAGGTCACTTGGGCTGAGGCTTTCTTT. It encodes CASSKVTWAEAFF.

The chain uses TRBV5-1 and TRBJ1-6; D is perhaps TRBD1 (6 bases). CDR3 size: 16 residues. Looked up from germline, CDR1 is SGHRS and CDR2 is YFSETQ. Trimming took off 3 bases at V and 7 bases at J, with 17 bases between the two ends. CDR3 in amino acids: CASSSPQGVTNSPLHF. CDR3 nucleotides: TGCGCCAGCAGCTCTCCACAGGGAGTTACGAATTCACCCCTCCACTTT.

V is TRBV18 and J is TRBJ2-1; TRBD2 is a possible D gene (6 bases). The CDR3 loop spans 15 amino acids. The germline CDR1 and CDR2 sequences are KGHSH and LQKENI. The V and J ends lost 3 bases and 10 bases respectively, with 19 bases between them. The CDR3 DNA follows: TGTGCCAGCTCACCTACGGGGGTTCCGGGGTGGGAGCAGTTCTTC. Encoded protein: CASSPTGVPGWEQFF.